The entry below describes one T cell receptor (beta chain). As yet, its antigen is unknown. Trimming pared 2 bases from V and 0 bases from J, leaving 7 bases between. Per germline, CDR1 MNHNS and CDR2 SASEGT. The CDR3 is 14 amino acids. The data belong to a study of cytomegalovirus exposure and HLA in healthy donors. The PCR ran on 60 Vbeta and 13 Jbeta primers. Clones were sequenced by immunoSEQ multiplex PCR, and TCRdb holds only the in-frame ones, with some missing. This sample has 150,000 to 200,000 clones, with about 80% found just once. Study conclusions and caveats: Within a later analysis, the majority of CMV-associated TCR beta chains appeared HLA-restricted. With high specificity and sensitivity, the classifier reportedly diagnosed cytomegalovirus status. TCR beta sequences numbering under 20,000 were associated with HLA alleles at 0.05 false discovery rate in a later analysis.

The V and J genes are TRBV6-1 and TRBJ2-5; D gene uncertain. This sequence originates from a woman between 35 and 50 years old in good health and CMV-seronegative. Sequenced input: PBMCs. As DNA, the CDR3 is TGTGCCAGCAGTGAATCTCCGTACCAAGAGACCCAGTACTTC. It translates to CASSESPYQETQYF.